This is a list of T cell receptor beta chains from one sample in a study of blood T cells in healthy people across ages. TCRdb recomputed calls from the 5' RACE reads with MiXCR, one row per CDR3 protein. This sample has around 710,000 distinct CDR3 sequences, with 40% to 45% found just once. The sequencing sample was made of blood. The origin of the receptors is a woman aged 55-69 years in good health. Both conserved end residues are part of each CDR3. The D gene is left open where the match is weak. Part of the rows lack a size; the others show once, few, many or a class for expanded clones.

v_call	d_call	j_call	clone_size	cdr3_aa	cdr3_nt
TRBV18	.	TRBJ1-2	.	CASSPNILGQEANYGYTF	TGTGCCAGCTCACCCAATATACTCGGCCAAGAAGCTAACTATGGCTACACCTTC
TRBV11-2	TRBD2	TRBJ2-1	once	CASSPERGGWYNEQFF	TGTGCCAGCAGCCCGGAGCGGGGGGGTTGGTACAATGAGCAGTTCTTC
TRBV3-1	.	TRBJ2-1	.	CASSPLWGGEHNEQFF	TGTGCCAGCAGCCCTCTCTGGGGGGGCGAACACAATGAGCAGTTCTTC
TRBV6-2/TRBV6-3	.	TRBJ2-3	few	CASSYGRLASDTQYF	TGTGCCAGCAGTTACGGTCGGCTAGCATCAGATACGCAGTATTTT
TRBV7-3	.	TRBJ2-3	few	CASSTGTENTQYF	TGTGCCAGCAGCACCGGGACGGAAAATACGCAGTATTTT
TRBV10-1	TRBD2	TRBJ2-7	.	CASSELAGGLYEQYF	TGCGCCAGCAGTGAACTAGCGGGGGGCCTCTACGAGCAGTACTTC
TRBV7-2	.	TRBJ2-3	few	CASSLDWRSTDTQYF	TGTGCCAGCAGCTTAGACTGGCGGAGCACAGATACGCAGTATTTT
TRBV28	.	TRBJ2-5	few	CASSYSYPRPDKTQYF	TGTGCCAGCAGCTACTCCTATCCCCGCCCGGACAAGACCCAGTACTTC
TRBV7-8	.	TRBJ2-3	few	CASSPDYLSSTDTQYF	TGTGCCAGCAGTCCGGACTACCTCTCTAGCACAGATACGCAGTATTTT
TRBV20-1	.	TRBJ2-4	.	CSANRVDSDWGIQYF	TGCAGTGCCAACAGGGTGGATTCGGATTGGGGCATTCAGTACTTC
TRBV3-1	TRBD2	TRBJ2-3	.	CASSRSSSGGRTDTQYF	TGTGCCAGCAGCCGATCGTCTAGCGGGGGGCGCACAGATACGCAGTATTTT
TRBV20-1	TRBD2	TRBJ2-3	.	CSATSGGGTDTQYF	TGCAGTGCTACCAGCGGGGGGGGCACAGATACGCAGTATTTT
TRBV12-3/TRBV12-4	.	TRBJ1-5	.	CASRGAGAGAPQHF	TGTGCCAGCAGGGGGGCAGGGGCCGGGGCTCCCCAGCATTTT
TRBV6-1	.	TRBJ1-1	.	CASSPTNTEAFF	TGTGCCAGCTCACCCACGAACACTGAAGCTTTCTTT
TRBV10-3	TRBD1	TRBJ2-1	.	CAISGGQGSYNEQFF	TGTGCCATCAGTGGCGGACAGGGATCCTACAATGAGCAGTTCTTC
TRBV24-1	.	TRBJ2-1	.	CATSDLTNEQFF	TGTGCCACCAGTGACCTTACAAATGAGCAGTTCTTC
TRBV6-6	TRBD1	TRBJ2-1	many	CASRRDSNEQFF	TGTGCCAGCAGGAGGGACAGCAATGAGCAGTTCTTC
TRBV20-1	TRBD2	TRBJ2-7	few	CSAGTSLEQYF	TGCAGTGCTGGGACTAGCCTCGAGCAGTACTTC
TRBV12-3/TRBV12-4	.	TRBJ2-4	few	CASSPAVPPKNIQYF	TGTGCCAGCAGCCCTGCGGTCCCACCAAAAAACATTCAGTACTTC
TRBV2	.	TRBJ2-6	few	CASSAEILSGANVLTF	TGTGCCAGCAGTGCAGAGATACTCTCTGGGGCCAACGTCCTGACTTTC
TRBV12-3/TRBV12-4	TRBD2	TRBJ2-3	many	CASRTSGGLEGTQYF	TGTGCCAGCAGGACTAGCGGGGGGCTCGAGGGTACGCAGTATTTT
TRBV29-1	TRBD2	TRBJ2-7	.	CSVILAGGIFSYEQYF	TGCAGCGTTATACTAGCGGGGGGCATTTTCTCCTACGAGCAGTACTTC